This TCR beta chain emerged from a study of control samples from healthy donors and cancer patients. Some clones are missing from TCRdb's copy, which holds only in-frame ones; the method was immunoSEQ multiplex PCR. This table holds 35,000 to 50,000 clones, about 89% found once. Germline lookup yields CDR1 SGHNT and CDR2 YENEEA. V shed 1 base, J shed 6 bases, and the junction held 10 bases outside the gene matches. The CDR3 covers 16 residues. The sequence derives from a woman aged 55-70 years with lung cancer. This rearrangement joins TRBV11-3 to TRBJ2-5, with TRBD2 matching over 8 bases. The sequenced material came from PBMCs. CDR3 nucleotides: TGTGCCAGCAGCTTAGGAGGGGCGGGAGGAGCCCAGACCCAGTACTTC. Its translation is CASSLGGAGGAQTQYF.